These 23 T cell receptor beta chains were sequenced from one sample in a study of blood T cells in healthy people across ages. The use of a sample-barcoded 5' primer and a J-beta primer mix characterized a second PCR of roughly 6 to 11 cycles. MiXCR was run by TCRdb on the 5' RACE reads, yielding one entry per CDR3 protein. The data contain 650,000 to 1,000,000 distinct CDR3 sequences, about 37% of them singletons. Sequencing was carried out using blood. These receptor sequences come from a man between 18 and 35 years old in good health.

This clonotype was observed a handful of times. V is TRBV6-5 and J is TRBJ2-7; D may be TRBD1 (6 bases). Germline-derived CDR1 and CDR2 are MNHEY and SVGAGI. There are 14 residues in the CDR3. The V end lost 6 bases, the J end lost 3 bases, and 15 bases lay between the germline ends. The CDR3 DNA is TGTGCCAGCAGCCGGGACACAAGTTTCTACGAGCAGTACTTC. It encodes CASSRDTSFYEQYF.

Concerning this clonotype: The germline gene is not matched at one end of the junction; a read error may be the cause. The rearrangement links TRBV4-1 to TRBJ2-1, with TRBD1 as a possible D gene (5 bases). The germline CDR1 and CDR2 sequences are MGHRA and YSYEKL. The CDR3 covers 12 residues. The CDR3 DNA reads as TGCGCCGGCAGCCTGGACATGAATGAGCAGTTCTTC. Encoded protein: CAGSLDMNEQFF.

CDR3 nucleotide sequence: TGTGCCACCAGTGATTCAGTGACAGGGCCCAATGAGCAGTTCTTC. It yields the protein CATSDSVTGPNEQFF. The rearrangement joins TRBV24-1 to TRBJ2-1; 7 bases fit TRBD1. This CDR3 is 15 amino acids long. Germline V lookup: CDR1 KGHDR, CDR2 SFDVKD. The V gene end was trimmed by 2 bases and the J gene end by 6 bases; junction bases not matched to a gene: 6.

The CDR3 nucleotides are TGTGCCAGCAGCCCCCCTAGACAGGGGTCGTATGGCTACACCTTC. Translation: CASSPPRQGSYGYTF. The gene calls are TRBV5-5 and TRBJ1-2; 8 bases align to TRBD1. The junction had 10 bases not matched to a gene; V was cut back by 4 bases and J by 5 bases. Germline assignment: CDR1 SGHKS and CDR2 YYEKEE (reference sequence). The CDR3 is 15 amino acids. Combining the CDR3 with reference TRBV5-5 and TRBJ1-2 gives the whole variable domain DAGVTQSPTHLIKTRGQQVTLRCSPISGHKSVSWYQQVLGQGPQFIFQYYEKEERGRGNFPDRFSARQFPNYSSELNVNALLLGDSALYLCASSPPRQGSYGYTFGSGTRLTVV.

In this sample, this clonotype turned up a few times. The V and J genes are TRBV5-1 and TRBJ2-2, with D perhaps given as TRBD1 or TRBD2 (5 bases each). Germline V lookup: CDR1 SGHRS, CDR2 YFSETQ. Trimming stripped 1 base from V and 4 bases from J, with 17 bases between. The CDR3 has 17 residues. The CDR3 here is CASSLKRGRVATGELFF. The DNA for the CDR3 is TGCGCCAGCAGCTTGAAGAGGGGCAGGGTAGCCACCGGGGAGCTGTTTTTT.

As to this clonotype: A much larger clone lies a single base off, so this may be a read error. V and J are TRBV6-5 and TRBJ2-7; D ambiguous. Per the germline V gene, CDR1 is MNHEY and CDR2 is SVGAGI. The CDR3 spans 13 residues. The CDR3 nucleotides are TGTGCCAGCAGTGACTCGCTTTTCAGCGAGCAGTACTTC. This encodes CASSDSLFSEQYF.

This clonotype was found a few times. This chain joins TRBV7-2 and TRBJ2-3; D is ambiguous. V dropped 5 bases and J dropped 6 bases, with 15 bases sitting between them. The CDR3 is made up of 14 amino acids. Germline V CDR1 and CDR2: SGHTA, FQGNSA. In nucleotides, the CDR3 is TGTGCCAGCAGCACCGCCCAGCGTGGGGATACGCAGTATTTT. Protein product: CASSTAQRGDTQYF.

This clonotype was recorded many times. The rearrangement links TRBV9 to TRBJ2-1; D possibly uses TRBD1 or TRBD2 (5 bases each). V shed 0 bases and J shed 12 bases, with 10 bases lying between them. The CDR3 runs 12 residues. CDR1 SGDLS and CDR2 YYNGEE come from the germline V gene. CDR3 loop: CASSVDEGRQFF. For the CDR3, the DNA is TGTGCCAGCAGCGTAGATGAGGGGAGGCAGTTCTTC.

This clonotype was picked up a small number of times. This chain links TRBV7-2 with TRBJ2-5, with a weak D call TRBD1 (7 bases). The ends were cut back, 10 bases at V and 5 bases at J, with 20 bases in the middle. The germline gives CDR1 SGHTA, CDR2 FQGNSA. This CDR3 is built from 14 residues. The CDR3 protein is CAIKGGGARETQYF. CDR3 in DNA: TGTGCCATTAAAGGAGGGGGCGCACGGGAGACCCAGTACTTC.

This clonotype was seen a handful of times. The chain joins TRBV20-1 to TRBJ1-4, with D perhaps matching TRBD1 (6 bases). The V gene's germline CDR1 is DFQATT and CDR2 SNEGSKA (reference sequence). This CDR3 has 13 amino acids. V gave up 5 bases and J gave up 6 bases, with 13 bases separating them. CDR3 sequence reads: CSAQTGLDEKLFF. DNA for the CDR3: TGCAGTGCTCAGACAGGCTTGGATGAAAAACTGTTTTTT.

This chain uses TRBV18 with TRBJ2-1; 11 bases map to TRBD2. The CDR3 is made up of 15 amino acids. In germline, CDR1 is KGHSH, CDR2 LQKENI. Unmatched junction bases numbered 6, after V lost 1 base and J lost 10 bases. Here the CDR3 DNA reads TGTGCCAGCTCACCACGCCTAGCGGGGGGCTACGAGCAGTTCTTC. This codes for CASSPRLAGGYEQFF. Full variable domain (missing parts from reference TRBV18 and TRBJ2-1): NAGVMQNPRHLVRRRGQEARLRCSPMKGHSHVYWYRQLPEEGLKFMVYLQKENIIDESGMPKERFSAEFPKEGPSILRIQQVVRGDSAAYFCASSPRLAGGYEQFFGPGTRLTVL.

The CDR3 here is CAWTGPQTLEGYTF. DNA of the CDR3: TGTGCCTGGACCGGACCCCAAACCTTGGAAGGCTACACCTTC. V is TRBV30 and J is TRBJ1-2; D ambiguous. V lost 4 bases and J lost 8, with 20 bases in between. The germline CDR1 and CDR2 sequences are GTSNPN and SVGIG (reference sequence). This CDR3 has 14 amino acids.

This clonotype showed up just once. The CDR3 reads CASSSGRAGHNEQFF. The CDR3 DNA is TGTGCCAGCAGTTCGGGGCGAGCGGGCCACAATGAGCAGTTCTTC. This chain links TRBV12-3 or TRBV12-4 with TRBJ2-1; D is possibly TRBD2 (6 bases). Trimming cost V 4 bases and J 5 bases, with 15 bases left between them. This CDR3 has 15 residues.

The chain has TRBV3-1 and TRBJ2-1; TRBD2 matches 9 bases. V lost 2 bases, J lost 7 bases, and 6 bases stayed unmatched. This CDR3 is 15 amino acids long. Germline V gene sequence: CDR1 LGHDT, CDR2 YNNKEL (reference sequence). CDR3 residues: CASSQTASGTNEQFF. The CDR3, as DNA: TGTGCCAGCAGCCAAACCGCTAGCGGGACGAATGAGCAGTTCTTC.

In its sample, this clonotype was seen many times. The V gene is TRBV9, the J gene TRBJ1-5; unclear D gene. The CDR3 spans 13 residues. CDR1 is SGDLS and CDR2 is YYNGEE in the germline V gene. Trimming removed 1 base from V and 4 bases from J, with 6 bases in between. In DNA, the CDR3 is TGTGCCAGCAGCGTAAACGTTAATCAGCCCCAGCATTTT. This translates into CASSVNVNQPQHF.

The rearrangement uses TRBV12-3 or TRBV12-4 and TRBJ2-3; D remains ambiguous. Trimming took off 1 base at V and 2 bases at J, with 7 bases between the two ends. There are 14 residues in the CDR3. The CDR3, as DNA: TGTGCCAGCAGTTTAGGTCACTACACAGATACGCAGTATTTT. Encoded protein: CASSLGHYTDTQYF.

This clonotype showed up just a few times. The chain employs TRBV4-3 and TRBJ1-3, with a possible D match to TRBD1 (5 bases). This CDR3 contains 15 residues. CDR1 and CDR2 (germline): LGHNA, YSLEER. V was trimmed by 0 bases and J by 2 bases, leaving 8 bases between them. The CDR3 region is CASSQDPGPGNTIYF. CDR3 sequence (DNA): TGCGCCAGCAGCCAAGATCCGGGACCTGGAAACACCATATATTTT.

The genes are TRBV10-3 and TRBJ1-5; no definite D call. This CDR3 contains 14 residues. Trimming took off 3 bases at V and 2 bases at J, with 8 bases between the two ends. Germline V gene data show CDR1 as ENHRY and CDR2 as SYGVKD. CDR3 in DNA: TGTGCCATCAGTGACGCCCCCGGCAATCAGCCCCAGCATTTT. Residues: CAISDAPGNQPQHF.

Turning to this clonotype: At one of its ends the junction is not consistent with the germline gene, which may arise from a read error. The chain links TRBV5-1 to TRBJ2-5; the D gene could be TRBD1 or TRBD2 (5 bases each). CDR1 and CDR2 (germline): SGHRS, YFSETQ. The CDR3 is 18 amino acids. CDR3 in amino acids: CASSFATPGPHSQGTQYF. CDR3 sequence (DNA): TGCGCCAGCAGCTTCGCTACTCCGGGACCTCACAGCCAAGGGACCCAGTACTTC.

This clonotype was picked up a small number of times. The chain recombines TRBV7-9 with TRBJ2-5; D might be TRBD1 or TRBD2, each matching 5 bases. V was trimmed by 3 bases and J by 5 bases, leaving 13 bases between them. Per the germline V gene, CDR1 is SEHNR and CDR2 is FQNEAQ (reference sequence). The CDR3 totals 14 residues. This chain's CDR3 is CASSLGPERETQYF. CDR3 nucleotide sequence: TGTGCCAGCAGCTTGGGACCCGAGAGGGAGACCCAGTACTTC.

The chain employs TRBV4-2 and TRBJ2-3; no firm D call. V was cut by 4 bases and J by 3 bases, with 14 bases left in between. Germline V lookup: CDR1 LGHNA, CDR2 YNFKEQ. This CDR3 has 15 residues. CDR3 sequence reads: CASSRNTPETDTQYF. The CDR3 coding sequence is TGTGCCAGCAGCCGCAACACGCCGGAAACAGATACGCAGTATTTT.

V usage is TRBV6-7 and J usage is TRBJ1-4; D is undetermined. TRBV6-7 is an ORF for which the function is uncertain. With 7 bases removed from V and 12 bases from J, the gap between germline ends came to 12 bases. The length of the CDR3 is 11 residues. The CDR3 sequence: CASTPPEELFF. The CDR3 bases are TGTGCCAGCACTCCCCCGGAGGAACTGTTTTTT.

Details on this clonotype: This may be a read error, as it is one base from a much larger clone. The CDR3 protein is CASSQDLGSGGYNEQYF. The CDR3 DNA follows: TGCGCCAGCAGCCAAGACCTTGGGAGCGGGGGCTACAATGAGCAGTACTTC. The chain uses TRBV4-3 and TRBJ2-5, with 8 bases that match TRBD2. The trim removed 0 bases at V and 11 bases at J, leaving 17 bases unmatched. In germline, CDR1 is LGHNA, CDR2 YSLEER. This CDR3 has 17 amino acids.